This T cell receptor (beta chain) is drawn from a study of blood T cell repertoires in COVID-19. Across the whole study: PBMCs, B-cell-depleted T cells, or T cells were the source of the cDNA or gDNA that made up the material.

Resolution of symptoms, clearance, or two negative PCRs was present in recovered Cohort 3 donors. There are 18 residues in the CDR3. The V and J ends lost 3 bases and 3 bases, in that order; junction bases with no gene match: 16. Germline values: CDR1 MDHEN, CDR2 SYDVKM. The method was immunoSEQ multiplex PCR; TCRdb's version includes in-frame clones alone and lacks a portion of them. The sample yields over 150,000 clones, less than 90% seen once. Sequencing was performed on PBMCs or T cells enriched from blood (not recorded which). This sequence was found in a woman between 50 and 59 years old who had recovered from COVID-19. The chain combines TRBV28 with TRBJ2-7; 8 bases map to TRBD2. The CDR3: CASSFGRSAGVPLYEQYF. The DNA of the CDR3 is TGTGCCAGCAGTTTTGGTCGTTCAGCGGGAGTACCCCTCTACGAGCAGTACTTC.